Sequencing of this T cell receptor beta chain was carried out in a study of regulatory T cells in long-lasting Graves disease. CDR1 is MNHEY, CDR2 SVGAGI, per germline. The V segment lost 0 bases and the J segment 4 bases; nucleotides outside the gene matches: 2. This CDR3 contains 15 residues. CDR3-region Arm-PCR and iRepertoire HTBI primers produced the TCR beta libraries. TCRdb re-analysed the multiplex PCR reads in MiXCR, keeping a single row per CDR3 protein. The sample has hundreds of thousands of distinct CDR3 sequences; approximately 16% are singletons. Whole-study results and caveats: A limited number of samples was an acknowledged limitation. Persistent disease preferred TRBV28, TRBJ1-2 and TRBJ2-5.

This sample's time point: newly diagnosed GD, antithyroid drugs for less than 3 months. Generation of the TCR library employed RNA extracted from PBMCs. In this cohort, patients came from an endocrinology department located in Xi'an, China. The table lists this clonotype with many counts. Its antigen is not identified. This sample also belongs to another study, concerning T cells in Graves' hyperthyroidism and ophthalmopathy. As that study records: Using the HTBI primer set, a first-round RT-PCR was run on the TCR CDR3.

The sample was peripheral blood mononuclear cells (PBMCs), taken at new diagnosis, from a patient treated with antithyroid drugs. The rearrangement joins TRBV6-5 to TRBJ2-1; 8 nucleotides align to TRBD1. This TCR was sampled from a woman aged 35-65 years with Graves disease. The DNA of the CDR3 is TGTGCCAGCAGTTACTCTACAGGGGGTTACAATGAGCAGTTCTTC. Its translation: CASSYSTGGYNEQFF.